This T cell receptor (beta chain) was sequenced in a study of response to subunit inactivated influenza vaccine. This clonotype occurred a few times. Its antigen is undetermined. TCRdb independently ran MiXCR on the RT-PCR reads; one entry per CDR3 protein. The table lists roughly 780,000 distinct CDR3 sequences, less than 20% of them singletons. V was cut by 4 bases and J by 7 bases, with 16 bases left in between. Germline CDR1 and CDR2: SGHAT and FQNNGV. This CDR3 has 14 residues. The study, taken as a whole, reports: T cells newly recruited by each seasonal influenza vaccination are few, the authors suggested.

J is TRBJ2-5 and V is TRBV11-2; perhaps TRBD2 as D (6 bases). The starting material was PBMCs from blood, obtained roughly 5 days after vaccination. The receptor was isolated from a man between 50 and 59 years old who received an inactivated influenza vaccine. The CDR3 reads CASSSGTAEGTQYF. The CDR3 DNA follows: TGTGCCAGCAGCTCCGGGACGGCGGAGGGGACCCAGTACTTC.